Described below is a single T cell receptor beta chain sequence and its context. V lost 9 bases and J 0 bases, leaving 18 bases between the germline ends. Germline lookup yields CDR1 LNHDA and CDR2 SQIVND (reference sequence). CDR3 size: 15 residues. This sample was included in a study of blood T cell repertoires in COVID-19. Background on the study: Sample material is recorded as cDNA or gDNA derived from T cells, B-cell-depleted T cells, or PBMCs.

Authors' analysis steps: Amplification with reference gene primers provided the estimates of nucleated cell counts. Repertoires were generated with immunoSEQ multiplex PCR, while TCRdb's copy carries only in-frame clones and drops some. That table gives V, J and clone size, and the DNA gave D and trimming. The sample has 65,000 to 95,000 clones; 70% to 75% are singletons. The sequencing input was peripheral blood. This TCR came from a man between 45 and 60 years old with active or convalescent COVID-19. This chain links TRBV19 with TRBJ2-7; D is possibly TRBD2 (7 bases). In nucleotides, the CDR3 is TGTGCCAGCAAGGGGGGGGACGGAAACTCCTACGAGCAGTACTTC. This codes for CASKGGDGNSYEQYF.